The TCR beta chain under discussion was sequenced for a study of blood T cell repertoires in COVID-19. At the level of the study: From the United States, Italy and Spain came samples of acute and convalescent COVID-19. In each case, the material was cDNA or gDNA derived from T cells, B-cell-depleted T cells, or PBMCs.

Under the authors' procedure: Estimation of nucleated cell counts relied on the amplification of reference gene primers. The method was immunoSEQ multiplex PCR; TCRdb's version includes in-frame clones alone and lacks a portion of them. V, J and clone size derive from that table, while D and trimming were established from the DNA sequence. Here the sample spans about 61,000 clones, around nine tenths being singletons. Germline V gene sequence: CDR1 LNHNV, CDR2 YYDKDF (reference sequence). The CDR3 is 15 residues long. Trimming left V 1 base short and J 0 bases short, with 9 bases between. This chain uses TRBV15 with TRBJ2-5; the D gene is possibly TRBD2 (5 bases). The sequencing input was peripheral blood. The source is a woman in her fifties or sixties with active or convalescent COVID-19. The CDR3 coding sequence is TGTGCCACCAGCAGAGTAACTAGGTACCAAGAGACCCAGTACTTC. This translates into CATSRVTRYQETQYF. Full variable domain (outside the CDR3, taken from reference TRBV15 and TRBJ2-5): DAMVIQNPRYQVTQFGKPVTLSCSQTLNHNVMYWYQQKSSQAPKLLFHYYDKDFNNEADTPDNFQSRRPNTSFCFLDIRSPGLGDTAMYLCATSRVTRYQETQYFGPGTRLLVL.